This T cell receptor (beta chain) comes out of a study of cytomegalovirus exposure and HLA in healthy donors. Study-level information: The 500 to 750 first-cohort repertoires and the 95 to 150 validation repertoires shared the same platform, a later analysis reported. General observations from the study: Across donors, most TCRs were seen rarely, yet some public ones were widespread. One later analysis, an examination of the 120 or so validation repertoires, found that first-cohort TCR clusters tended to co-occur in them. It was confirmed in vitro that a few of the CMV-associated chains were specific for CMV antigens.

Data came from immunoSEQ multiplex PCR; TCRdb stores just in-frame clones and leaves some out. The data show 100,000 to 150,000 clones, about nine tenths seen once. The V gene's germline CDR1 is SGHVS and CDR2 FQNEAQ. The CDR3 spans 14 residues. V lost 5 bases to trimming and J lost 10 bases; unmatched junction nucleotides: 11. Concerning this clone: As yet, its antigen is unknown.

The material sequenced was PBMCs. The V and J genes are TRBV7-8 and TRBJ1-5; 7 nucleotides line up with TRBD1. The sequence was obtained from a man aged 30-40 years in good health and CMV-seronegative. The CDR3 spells CASSIQGQGYPQHF. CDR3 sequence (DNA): TGTGCCAGCAGCATACAGGGGCAGGGATACCCCCAGCATTTT.